These 6 T cell receptor beta chains share one sample of origin, sequenced in a study of blood T cell repertoires in COVID-19. TCRdb's table, derived via immunoSEQ multiplex PCR, lists solely in-frame clones and lacks some. The sample holds some 100,000 clones, 90% seen once. Sequenced material: peripheral blood. Receptor source: a human donor with active COVID-19. The donor label of this sample is uncertain.

This chain connects TRBV7-3 to TRBJ1-6, with 7 positions matching TRBD1. Trimming removed 2 bases from V and 7 bases from J; junction bases left unmatched: 8. From germline, CDR1 is SGHTA and CDR2 FQGTGA. This CDR3 comprises 16 residues. The CDR3 nucleotides are TGTGCCAGCAGCTTATCCCCGACAGGGATGAATTCACCCCTCCACTTT. This gives the protein CASSLSPTGMNSPLHF.

The chain joins TRBV7-3 to TRBJ1-6, with D uncertain. CDR1 is SGHTA and CDR2 is FQGTGA in the germline V gene. Trimming pared 6 bases from V and 4 bases from J, leaving 7 bases between. The CDR3 has 13 residues. CDR3 DNA sequence: TGTGCCAGCAGTGCGGGGTATAATTCACCCCTCCACTTT. Translation: CASSAGYNSPLHF.

The chain is built from TRBV7-2 and TRBJ2-5, with 7 bases aligning to TRBD2. Looked up from germline, CDR1 is SGHTA and CDR2 is FQGNSA. V lost 6 bases to trimming and J lost 7 bases; unmatched junction nucleotides: 11. This CDR3 is built from 14 residues. The CDR3 is CASSSSGSPGTQYF. The DNA for the CDR3 is TGTGCCAGCAGTTCTAGCGGTAGCCCGGGGACCCAGTACTTC.

This clone was recorded once. The rearrangement links TRBV4-3 to TRBJ1-2; 7 bases map to TRBD1. The V gene's germline CDR1 is LGHNA and CDR2 YSLEER. This CDR3 has 15 amino acids. V dropped 3 bases and J dropped 8; count of bases not matched to a gene: 12. CDR3 sequence reads: CASSQEPTGIRGYTF. The CDR3 nucleotides read TGCGCCAGCAGCCAGGAACCGACAGGGATTCGAGGCTACACCTTC.

The chain combines TRBV5-1 with TRBJ2-2; D gene uncertain. Germline CDR1 SGHRS, CDR2 YFSETQ. The CDR3 has 15 residues. V gave up 0 bases and J gave up 6 bases, with 12 bases separating them. The CDR3 reads CASSLASNRAGELFF. DNA of the CDR3: TGCGCCAGCAGCTTGGCCTCAAATCGAGCCGGGGAGCTGTTTTTT.

V and J are TRBV11-2 and TRBJ2-7; 7 positions match TRBD2. This CDR3 spans 15 amino acids. Germline V gene lookup returns CDR1 SGHAT and CDR2 FQNNGV. Germline trimming cut 5 bases from V and 7 bases from J; bases unmatched to any gene: 14. Here the CDR3 DNA reads TGTGCCAGCAGCGTCTCGCGGGGGATCTCGGGGGAGCAGTACTTC. Its translation: CASSVSRGISGEQYF. Complete variable domain (other parts from reference TRBV11-2 and TRBJ2-7): EAGVAQSPRYKIIEKRQSVAFWCNPISGHATLYWYQQILGQGPKLLIQFQNNGVVDDSQLPKDRFSAERLKGVDSTLKIQPAKLEDSAVYLCASSVSRGISGEQYFGPGTRLTVT.